One and the same sample provided the 5 T cell receptor beta chains below, sequenced in a study of CXCR3 chemokines and chemotherapy response in bladder cancer. TCRdb recomputed calls from the PCR reads with MiXCR, one row per CDR3 protein. The sample has about 2,900 distinct CDR3 sequences; about 10% are singletons. This sample was obtained from a patient whose treatment included neoadjuvant chemotherapy. All receptors come from a human donor with bladder cancer that responded to neoadjuvant chemotherapy.

As to this clonotype: A much larger clone is a single base away; this may be a read error. The rearrangement joins TRBV7-2 to TRBJ2-7; the match to TRBD2 covers 12 bases. The germline V gene has CDR1 SGHTA and CDR2 FQGNSA. The CDR3 consists of 16 residues. The V and J ends lost 3 bases and 3 bases, in that order; junction bases with no gene match: 6. CDR3 sequence (DNA): TGTGCCAGCAGCTTCCTTGGACTAGCGGGGAGCTACGAGCAGTACTTC. Protein product: CASSFLGLAGSYEQYF.

This clonotype has only a few counts. This sequence joins TRBV5-1 and TRBJ2-3, with D tentatively TRBD2 (6 bases). Germline lookup yields CDR1 SGHRS and CDR2 YFSETQ. The CDR3 contains 14 residues. V lost 4 bases, J lost 5 bases, and 14 bases lay in between. The CDR3 DNA reads TGCGCCAGCAGCCTTTTTATGGGGGGAGATACGCAGTATTTT. As protein: CASSLFMGGDTQYF.

This clonotype is classed as large. The rearrangement uses TRBV6-1 and TRBJ1-1, with D maybe TRBD1 (5 bases). CDR1 and CDR2 (germline): MNHNS, SASEGT. With 8 bases removed from V and 2 bases from J, the gap between germline ends came to 21 bases. The CDR3 extends over 16 amino acids. As DNA, the CDR3 is TGTGCCAGCGGGGCGTTAAAGGACGGTGGAAACACTGAAGCTTTCTTT. As protein: CASGALKDGGNTEAFF.

This clonotype was found many times. The V and J genes are TRBV15 and TRBJ2-7; 8 bases align to TRBD1. V gave up 6 bases and J gave up 3 bases; unmatched junction bases: 1. Germline CDR1 reads LNHNV; CDR2 reads YYDKDF (reference sequence). There are 12 residues in the CDR3. The CDR3 DNA follows: TGTGCCACCAGTGACAGGGGCTACGAGCAGTACTTC. Protein product: CATSDRGYEQYF.

This clonotype is medium-sized by share. The rearrangement joins TRBV7-2 to TRBJ2-7; 7 nucleotides agree with TRBD2. This CDR3 has 15 amino acids. Germline lookup yields CDR1 SGHTA and CDR2 FQGNSA. V shed 2 bases, J shed 0 bases, and the junction held 4 bases outside the gene matches. The CDR3 bases are TGTGCCAGCAGCTTAACGGGAGGAGGCTCCTACGAGCAGTACTTC. It encodes CASSLTGGGSYEQYF.